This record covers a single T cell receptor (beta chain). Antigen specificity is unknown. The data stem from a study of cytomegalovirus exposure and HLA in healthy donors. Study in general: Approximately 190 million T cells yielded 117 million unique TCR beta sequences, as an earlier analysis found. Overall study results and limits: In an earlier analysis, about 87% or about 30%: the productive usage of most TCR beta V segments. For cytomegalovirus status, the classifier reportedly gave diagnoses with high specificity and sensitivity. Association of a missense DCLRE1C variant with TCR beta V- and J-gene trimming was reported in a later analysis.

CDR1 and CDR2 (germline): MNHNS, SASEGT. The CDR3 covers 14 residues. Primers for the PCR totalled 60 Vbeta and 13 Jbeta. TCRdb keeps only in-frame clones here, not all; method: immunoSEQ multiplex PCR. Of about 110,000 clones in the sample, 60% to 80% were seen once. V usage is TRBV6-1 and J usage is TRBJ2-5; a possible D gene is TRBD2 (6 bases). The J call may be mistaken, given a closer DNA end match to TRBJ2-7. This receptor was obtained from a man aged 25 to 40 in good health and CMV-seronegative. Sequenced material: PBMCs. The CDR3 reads CASTPAGNSYEQYF. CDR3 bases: TGTGCCAGCACTCCAGCGGGCAATTCCTACGAGCAGTACTTC.